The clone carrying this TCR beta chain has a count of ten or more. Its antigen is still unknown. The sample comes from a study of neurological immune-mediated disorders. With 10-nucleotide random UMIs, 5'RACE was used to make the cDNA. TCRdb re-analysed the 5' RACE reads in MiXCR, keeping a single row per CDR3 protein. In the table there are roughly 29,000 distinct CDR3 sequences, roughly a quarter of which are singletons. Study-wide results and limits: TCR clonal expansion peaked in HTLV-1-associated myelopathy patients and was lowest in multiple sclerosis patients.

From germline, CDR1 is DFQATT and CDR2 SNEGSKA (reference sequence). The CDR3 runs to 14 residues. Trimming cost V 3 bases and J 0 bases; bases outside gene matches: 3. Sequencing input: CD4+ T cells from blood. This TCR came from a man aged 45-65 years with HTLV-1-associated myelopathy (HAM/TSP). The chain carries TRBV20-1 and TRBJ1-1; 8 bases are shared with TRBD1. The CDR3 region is CSARLGQVNTEAFF. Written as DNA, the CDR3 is TGCAGTGCTAGGTTGGGACAGGTGAACACTGAAGCTTTCTTT.